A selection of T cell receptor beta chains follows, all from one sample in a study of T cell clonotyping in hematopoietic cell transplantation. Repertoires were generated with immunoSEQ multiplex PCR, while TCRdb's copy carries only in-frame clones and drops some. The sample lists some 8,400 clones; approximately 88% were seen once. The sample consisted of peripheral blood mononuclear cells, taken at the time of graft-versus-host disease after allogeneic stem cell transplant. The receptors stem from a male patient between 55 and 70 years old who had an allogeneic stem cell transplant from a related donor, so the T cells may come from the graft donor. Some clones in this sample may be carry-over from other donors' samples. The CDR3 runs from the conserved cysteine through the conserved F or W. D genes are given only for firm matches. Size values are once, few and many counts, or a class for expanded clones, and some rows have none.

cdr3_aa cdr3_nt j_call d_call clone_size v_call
CASSPTEHRDQETQYF TGCGCCAGCAGCCCGACGGAGCACAGGGACCAAGAGACCCAGTACTTC TRBJ2-5 NA NA TRBV4-1
CASSLGAESSDTQYF TGTGCCAGCAGCTTAGGCGCAGAGTCTTCAGATACGCAGTATTTT TRBJ2-3 NA NA TRBV7-2
CAWTYSWGTNSFSGNTIYF TGTGCCTGGACCTATTCATGGGGGACTAACTCATTCTCTGGAAACACCATATATTTT TRBJ1-3 NA once TRBV30
CASSLTPGTGGRDGYTF TGTGCCAGCAGTTTGACCCCAGGAACAGGGGGCCGGGATGGCTACACCTTC TRBJ1-2 TRBD1 NA TRBV28
CASSYWGSDEQYF TGTGCCAGCAGTTATTGGGGATCTGACGAGCAGTACTTC TRBJ2-7 NA NA TRBV6-5
CSARQAAEAFF TGCAGTGCTAGACAGGCGGCCGAAGCTTTCTTT TRBJ1-1 NA few TRBV20-1
CASSYLRGQEAFF TGTGCCAGCAGTTACCTCAGGGGGCAAGAAGCTTTCTTT TRBJ1-1 TRBD1 NA TRBV6-5
CASSFGESGELFF TGTGCCAGCAGTTTCGGGGAGTCCGGGGAGCTGTTTTTT TRBJ2-2 NA NA TRBV28
CASSKGQGSYEQYF TGTGCCAGCAGCAAGGGACAGGGGTCCTACGAGCAGTACTTC TRBJ2-7 TRBD1 NA TRBV11-1
CASSATSGSNTGELFF TGCGCCAGCAGTGCGACTAGCGGCTCGAACACCGGGGAGCTGTTTTTT TRBJ2-2 TRBD2 NA TRBV5-1
CASSIGQVGSGNTIYF TGTGCCAGTAGTATAGGGCAGGTTGGCTCTGGAAACACCATATATTTT TRBJ1-3 NA NA TRBV19
CASSIGQNTEAFF TGTGCCAGTAGTATTGGACAGAACACTGAAGCTTTCTTT TRBJ1-1 NA NA TRBV19